This T cell receptor beta chain was found in a study of cytomegalovirus exposure and HLA in healthy donors. Study as a whole: Earlier findings included roughly 120 million unique TCR beta sequences obtained from roughly 200 million T cells.

The PCR was carried out with 60 Vbeta primers and 13 Jbeta primers. This table comes from immunoSEQ multiplex PCR, and its TCRdb copy is limited to in-frame clones, with some not included. The sample records about 180,000 clones, around 80% being singletons. Concerning this clone itself: Its antigen is currently unknown.

Study-level findings and limits: Trimming of TCR beta V- and J-genes showed a link, identified in a later analysis, to a missense DCLRE1C variant.

The sequencing sample was made of PBMCs. This sequence was found in a woman aged 50 to 60 in good health and CMV-seronegative.

The CDR3 DNA follows: TGTGCCAGCAGCCCTGGGGGGTTACCTAGCACAGATACGCAGTATTTT. It encodes CASSPGGLPSTDTQYF. The chain employs TRBV27 and TRBJ2-3; D is possibly TRBD2 (6 bases). This CDR3 has 16 amino acids. Germline assignment: CDR1 MNHEY and CDR2 SMNVEV (reference sequence). The V end was cut by 6 bases, the J end by 0 bases, with 16 bases between.